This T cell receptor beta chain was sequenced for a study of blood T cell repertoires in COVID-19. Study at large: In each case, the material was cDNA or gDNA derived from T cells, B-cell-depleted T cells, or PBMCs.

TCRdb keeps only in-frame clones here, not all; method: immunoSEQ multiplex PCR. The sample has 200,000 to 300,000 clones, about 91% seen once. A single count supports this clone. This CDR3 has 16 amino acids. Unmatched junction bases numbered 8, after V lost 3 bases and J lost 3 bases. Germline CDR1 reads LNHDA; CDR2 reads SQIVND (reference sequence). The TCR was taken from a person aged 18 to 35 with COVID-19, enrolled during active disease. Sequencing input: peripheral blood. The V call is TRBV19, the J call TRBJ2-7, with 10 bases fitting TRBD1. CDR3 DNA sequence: TGTGCCAGTAGTATGACTATCGGGACAGGGGTCTACGAGCAGTACTTC. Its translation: CASSMTIGTGVYEQYF.